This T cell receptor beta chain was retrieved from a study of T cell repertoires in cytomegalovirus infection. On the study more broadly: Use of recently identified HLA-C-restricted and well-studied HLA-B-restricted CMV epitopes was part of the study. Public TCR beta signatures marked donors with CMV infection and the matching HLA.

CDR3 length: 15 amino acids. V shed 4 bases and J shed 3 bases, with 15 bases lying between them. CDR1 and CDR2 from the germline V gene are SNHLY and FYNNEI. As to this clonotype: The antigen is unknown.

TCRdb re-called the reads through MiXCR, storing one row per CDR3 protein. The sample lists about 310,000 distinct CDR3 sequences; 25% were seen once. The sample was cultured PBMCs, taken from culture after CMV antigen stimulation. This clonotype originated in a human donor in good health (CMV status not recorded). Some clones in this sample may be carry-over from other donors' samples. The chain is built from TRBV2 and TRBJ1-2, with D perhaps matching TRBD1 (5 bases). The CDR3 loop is CASSATTLGDYGYTF. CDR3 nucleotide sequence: TGTGCCAGCAGTGCCACTACCCTGGGGGACTATGGCTACACCTTC.